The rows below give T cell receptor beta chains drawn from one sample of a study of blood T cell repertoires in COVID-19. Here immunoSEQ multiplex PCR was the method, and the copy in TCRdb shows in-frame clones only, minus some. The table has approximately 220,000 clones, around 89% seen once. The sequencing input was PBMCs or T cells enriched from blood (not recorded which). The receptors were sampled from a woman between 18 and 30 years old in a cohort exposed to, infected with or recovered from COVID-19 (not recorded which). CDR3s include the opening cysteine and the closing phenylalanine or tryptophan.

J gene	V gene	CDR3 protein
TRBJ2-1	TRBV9	CASSVWQERDNEQFF
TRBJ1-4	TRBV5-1	CASSWGGLANEKLFF
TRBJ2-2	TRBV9	CASNKNTGELFF
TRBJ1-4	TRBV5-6	CASSPGGGPGEKLFF
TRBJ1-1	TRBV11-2	CASSLVQQVGTEAFF
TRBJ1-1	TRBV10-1	CASSESMNTEAFF
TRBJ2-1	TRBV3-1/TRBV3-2	CASSQESGRHNEQFF
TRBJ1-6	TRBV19	CASTPDRAGTSLHF
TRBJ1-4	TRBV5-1	CASSLGLNEKLFF
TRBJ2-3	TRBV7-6	CASSLGPKLAGGYTDTQYF
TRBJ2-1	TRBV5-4	CASSLRERGRNEQFF
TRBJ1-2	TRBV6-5	CASSYRGGGYTF
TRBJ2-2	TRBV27	CASSLSPSSAGELFF
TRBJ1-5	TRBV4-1	CASSQEGQGVNQPQHF
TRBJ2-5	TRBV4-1	CASSQDTQETQYF
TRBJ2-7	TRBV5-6	CASSNSGGDYAQYF
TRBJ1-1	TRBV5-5	CASSSRTVGTEAFF
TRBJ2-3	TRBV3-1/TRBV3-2	CASSQFSGRGDTQYF
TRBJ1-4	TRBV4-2	CASSPWGGTNEKLFF
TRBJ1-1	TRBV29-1	CSVEDGGFQAFF
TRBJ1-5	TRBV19	CASSIRDQPQHF
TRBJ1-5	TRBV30	CAWSVRTGQPQHF
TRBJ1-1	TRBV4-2	CASSQEPWTGMNTEAFF
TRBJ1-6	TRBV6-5	CASSYLRTGISSPLHF
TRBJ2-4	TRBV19	CASSGGTGALAKNIQYF
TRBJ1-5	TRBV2	CASGTGDQPQHF
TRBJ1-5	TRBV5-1	CASSLSGANNQPQHF
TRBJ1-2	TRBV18	CASSPLTDRGPYGYTF
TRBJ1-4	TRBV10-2	CASSLAGLNEKLFF
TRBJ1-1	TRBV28	CASTEGSVTEAFF
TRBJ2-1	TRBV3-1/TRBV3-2	CASSLLSGTSGRGGDNEQFF